The rows below give T cell receptor beta chains drawn from one sample of a study of OX40 agonist ivuxolimab in advanced cancers. Produced via immunoSEQ multiplex PCR; TCRdb's table is partial and in-frame only. The sample lists approximately 50,000 clones, 80% occurring once. The sample was CD4+ or CD8+ T cells sorted from blood, taken in a trial of the OX40 agonist ivuxolimab. Every receptor here comes from an adult with an advanced solid tumor such as melanoma, head and neck, liver or kidney cancer. Each CDR3 is given with its conserved first and last residue. A D gene is named only where the DNA matches it firmly. For some rows the clone size is stated as once, few or many, or as a class when expanded; others skip it.

clone_size d_call j_call v_call cdr3_nt cdr3_aa
- TRBD1 TRBJ2-3 TRBV18 TGTGCCAGCTCACCGAATGGAACAGGGGTTAGAAGCACAGATACGCAGTATTTT CASSPNGTGVRSTDTQYF
- - TRBJ1-5 TRBV4-2 TGTGCCAGCAGCCAAGAGTACGCCGGCGTGAGGCCCCAGCATTTT CASSQEYAGVRPQHF
- TRBD2 TRBJ2-1 TRBV6-1 TGTGCCAGCAGTTCTGGGACTAGTTTTTACAATGAGCAGTTCTTC CASSSGTSFYNEQFF
few TRBD1 TRBJ1-4 TRBV19 TGTGCCAGTAGTTCGCGAGGGGGCAGTAATGAAAAACTGTTTTTT CASSSRGGSNEKLFF
- - TRBJ1-1 TRBV4-2 TGTGCCAGCAGCCAAGTCCACCACACTGAAGCTTTCTTT CASSQVHHTEAFF
- - TRBJ2-7 TRBV28 TGTGCCAGCAGTTCTTCCGGGACACCCGCCTACGAGCAGTACTTC CASSSSGTPAYEQYF
- TRBD1 TRBJ2-1 TRBV4-2 TGTGCCAGCAGCCAAGATGGGGCAGGGGGAAATGAGCAGTTCTTC CASSQDGAGGNEQFF
- - TRBJ2-5 TRBV28 TGTGCCAGCAGTTCGAATCCGGGACCCACGAAAGAGACCCAGTACTTC CASSSNPGPTKETQYF
once - TRBJ2-4 TRBV6-5 TGTGCCAGCAGTTACTCGGGACTGAAAAACATTCAGTACTTC CASSYSGLKNIQYF
- TRBD2 TRBJ2-7 TRBV6-5 TGTGCCAGCAGGCGAGCGGGGGAAACCTACGAGCAGTACTTC CASRRAGETYEQYF
few TRBD1 TRBJ1-1 TRBV6-5 TGTGCCAGCAGTTACGGGACAGGGGTGAACACTGAAGCTTTCTTT CASSYGTGVNTEAFF
- - TRBJ2-5 TRBV28 TGTGCCAGCAATTACCTCGGCCCCGGGAGAGCCCAGTACTTC CASNYLGPGRAQYF
- TRBD1 TRBJ1-1 TRBV28 TGTGCCAGCAGTTTATCCGGGACAGGGGGCTTTATGAACACTGAAGCTTTCTTT CASSLSGTGGFMNTEAFF
- TRBD1 TRBJ1-1 TRBV7-9 TGTGCCAGCACTAAATCTCGGACAGGGGGCACTGAAGCTTTCTTT CASTKSRTGGTEAFF
- TRBD1 TRBJ1-1 TRBV5-5 TGTGCCAGCAGCGGCGGGACAGGGGGAATTGGGGACACTGAAGCTTTCTTT CASSGGTGGIGDTEAFF
- - TRBJ2-5 TRBV7-6 TGTGCCAGCAGCTTCATCCCCCCCCCGTTTGAGACCCAGTACTTC CASSFIPPPFETQYF
- - TRBJ2-1 TRBV14 TGTGCCAGCAGCCAATCCTCCGGGGCCCGGATAATGAATGAGCAGTTCTTC CASSQSSGARIMNEQFF
- - TRBJ1-5 TRBV5-6 TGTGCCAGCAGCTTGGGCGATCAGCCCCAGCATTTT CASSLGDQPQHF
- - TRBJ2-5 TRBV7-2 TGTGCCAGCAGCTTAGGGGCAAGGCGAGAGACCCAGTACTTC CASSLGARRETQYF
once - TRBJ1-6 TRBV9 TGTGCCAGCAGCGTACTGTCAACCACCGATAATTCACCCCTCCACTTT CASSVLSTTDNSPLHF
- TRBD1 TRBJ1-2 TRBV11-2 TGTGCCAGCAGCCCCGCCGGGACAGCCTACTATGGCTACACCTTC CASSPAGTAYYGYTF
- - TRBJ1-1 TRBV6-5 TGTGCCAGCAGTAGGGAGGCGGGAAACACTGAAGCTTTCTTT CASSREAGNTEAFF
- TRBD1 TRBJ1-1 TRBV4-1 TGCGCCAGCAGTGCCGGACAGGGAAACACTGAAGCTTTCTTT CASSAGQGNTEAFF
- - TRBJ2-3 TRBV4-2 TGTGCCAGCAGCCAAGAGTCGGCCGCTCTTTGGGGTGATACGCAGTATTTT CASSQESAALWGDTQYF
- - TRBJ2-2 TRBV15 TGTGCCACCAGCAGAGTTGGGCGGGATAGCACCGGGGAGCTGTTTTTT CATSRVGRDSTGELFF
- - TRBJ1-2 TRBV28 TGTGCCAGCACGGGAGCAGGGTCTAACTATGGCTACACCTTC CASTGAGSNYGYTF
- - TRBJ1-5 TRBV6-1 TGTGCCAGCAGAAGAGACTCGGACGGTCCGCGGCCCCAGCATTTT CASRRDSDGPRPQHF
- - TRBJ2-5 TRBV7-2 TGTGCCAGCAGCTTCACGGGACTCCCGGCGGAGACCCAGTACTTC CASSFTGLPAETQYF
- - TRBJ1-1 TRBV7-7 TGTGCCAGCAGCTGGGGACAGAACACTGAAGCTTTCTTT CASSWGQNTEAFF
- - TRBJ1-1 TRBV30 TGTGCCTGGACGAGAATGGGGAGATTGAACACTGAAGCTTTCTTT CAWTRMGRLNTEAFF
- TRBD1 TRBJ1-1 TRBV29-1 TGCAGCGTGAAACAGGGACAGGGAAGGTGGAACACTGAAGCTTTCTTT CSVKQGQGRWNTEAFF
few TRBD1 TRBJ1-2 TRBV27 TGTGCCAGCAGTTTAGACAGGGAATCTTCTGGCTACACCTTC CASSLDRESSGYTF
- - TRBJ2-7 TRBV15 TGTGCCACCAGCAGAGATGGGAGCGGATACGAGCAGTACTTC CATSRDGSGYEQYF
- - TRBJ2-2 TRBV9 TGTGCCAGCAGCTACGGACATTATGCGAACACCGGGGAGCTGTTTTTT CASSYGHYANTGELFF
- - TRBJ1-6 TRBV11-2 TGTGCCAGCAGCTCCAGAGACAGCTTTCTCCTCTATAATTCACCCCTCCACTTT CASSSRDSFLLYNSPLHF
- TRBD1 TRBJ1-4 TRBV15 TGTGCCACCGCAGGAAACCGGGACAGGGGGCTGAAAGGCGAAAAACTGTTTTTT CATAGNRDRGLKGEKLFF
medium-sized - TRBJ1-2 TRBV18 TGTGCCAGCTCACCGGAAACCTCGGGGAATGGCTACACCTTC CASSPETSGNGYTF
- - TRBJ1-3 TRBV25-1 TGTGCCAGCAGTGTGAGTCGGGAGCCTAAATCTGGAAACACCATATATTTT CASSVSREPKSGNTIYF
- - TRBJ2-2 TRBV19 TGTGCCAGCAGTCCGGGACACGAAATACAGGACGTGCTGTGGGTGAACACCGGGGAGCTGTTTTTT CASSPGHEIQDVLWVNTGELFF
- - TRBJ2-2 TRBV5-1 TGCGCCAGCAGCCCCGGTAGAGGGGAGCTGTTTTTT CASSPGRGELFF
- TRBD1 TRBJ1-2 TRBV7-9 TGTGCCAGCAGCTCTCGACAGGGGGCGGACTATGGCTACACCTTC CASSSRQGADYGYTF
- TRBD2 TRBJ2-7 TRBV6-5 TGTGCCAGCATGGGGACTAGCGGGCTCTACGAGCAGTACTTC CASMGTSGLYEQYF